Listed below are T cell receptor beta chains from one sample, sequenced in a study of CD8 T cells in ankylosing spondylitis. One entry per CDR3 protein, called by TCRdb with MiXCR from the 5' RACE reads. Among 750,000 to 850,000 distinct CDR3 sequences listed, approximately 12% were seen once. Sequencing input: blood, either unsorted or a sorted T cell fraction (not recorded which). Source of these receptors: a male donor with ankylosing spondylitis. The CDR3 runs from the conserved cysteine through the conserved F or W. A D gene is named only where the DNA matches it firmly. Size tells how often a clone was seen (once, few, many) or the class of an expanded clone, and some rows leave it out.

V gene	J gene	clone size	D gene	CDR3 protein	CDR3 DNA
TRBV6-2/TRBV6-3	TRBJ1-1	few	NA	CASGYRYLNTEAFF	TGTGCCAGCGGGTACAGGTATTTGAACACTGAAGCTTTCTTT
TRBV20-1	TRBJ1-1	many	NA	CSARALTNTEAFF	TGCAGTGCTAGAGCCCTTACGAACACTGAAGCTTTCTTT
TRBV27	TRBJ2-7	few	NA	CASSLRGVHEQYF	TGTGCCAGCAGTTTACGGGGAGTCCACGAGCAGTACTTC
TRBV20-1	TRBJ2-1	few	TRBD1	CSAPAGGDEQFF	TGCAGTGCTCCGGCAGGGGGTGATGAGCAGTTCTTC
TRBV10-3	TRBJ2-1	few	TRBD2	CAIGTGGIAGEGEQFF	TGTGCCATCGGCACCGGGGGGATAGCGGGAGAGGGTGAGCAGTTCTTC
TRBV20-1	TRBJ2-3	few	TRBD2	CSAFGLAGSSTDTQYF	TGCAGTGCTTTCGGACTAGCGGGATCAAGCACAGATACGCAGTATTTT
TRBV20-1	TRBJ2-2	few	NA	CSVPGPRTGELFF	TGCAGTGTACCGGGACCTAGGACCGGGGAGCTGTTTTTT
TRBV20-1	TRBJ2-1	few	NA	CSAVPGATYNEQFF	TGCAGTGCGGTGCCAGGGGCCACCTACAATGAGCAGTTCTTC
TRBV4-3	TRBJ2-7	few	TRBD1	CASSQEKGAGEQYF	TGCGCCAGCAGCCAAGAAAAGGGGGCCGGAGAGCAGTACTTC
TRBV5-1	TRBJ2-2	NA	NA	CASSLRVAGRNTGELFF	TGCGCCAGCAGCTTGAGGGTTGCGGGCAGGAACACCGGGGAGCTGTTTTTT
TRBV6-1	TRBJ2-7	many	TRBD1	CASSEPGQGYEQYF	TGTGCCAGCAGCGAACCGGGACAGGGCTACGAGCAGTACTTC